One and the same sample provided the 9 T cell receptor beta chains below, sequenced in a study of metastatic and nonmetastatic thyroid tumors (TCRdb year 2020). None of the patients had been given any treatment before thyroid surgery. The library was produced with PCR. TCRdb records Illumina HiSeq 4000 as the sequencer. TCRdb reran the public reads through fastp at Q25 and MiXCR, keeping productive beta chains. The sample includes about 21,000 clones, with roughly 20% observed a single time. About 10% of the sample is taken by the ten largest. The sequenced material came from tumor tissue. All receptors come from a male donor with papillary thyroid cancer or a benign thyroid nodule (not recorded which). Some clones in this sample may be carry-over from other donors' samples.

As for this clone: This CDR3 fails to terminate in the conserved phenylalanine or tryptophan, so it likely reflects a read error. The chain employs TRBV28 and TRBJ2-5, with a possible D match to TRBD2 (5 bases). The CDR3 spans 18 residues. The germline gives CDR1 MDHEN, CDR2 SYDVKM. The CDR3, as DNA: TGTGCCAGCCGTTTTCGGGGATTCGCACGAGGTGGGCAAGAGACCCAGTACTTG. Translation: CASRFRGFARGGQETQYL.

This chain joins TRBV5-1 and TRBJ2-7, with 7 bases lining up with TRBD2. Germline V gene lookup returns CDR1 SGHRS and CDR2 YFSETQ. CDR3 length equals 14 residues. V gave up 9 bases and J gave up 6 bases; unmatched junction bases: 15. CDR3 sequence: CANILLAGEGEQYF. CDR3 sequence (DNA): TGCGCCAACATCTTACTGGCGGGAGAGGGCGAGCAGTACTTC. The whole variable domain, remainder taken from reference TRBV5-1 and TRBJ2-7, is KAGVTQTPRYLIKTRGQQVTLSCSPISGHRSVSWYQQTPGQGLQFLFEYFSETQRNKGNFPGRFSGRQFSNSRSEMNVSTLELGDSALYLCANILLAGEGEQYFGPGTRLTVT.

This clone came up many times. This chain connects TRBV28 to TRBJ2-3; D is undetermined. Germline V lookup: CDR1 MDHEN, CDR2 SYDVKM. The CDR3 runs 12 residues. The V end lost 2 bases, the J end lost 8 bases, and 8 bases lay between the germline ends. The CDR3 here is CASSLGLGTQYF. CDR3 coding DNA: TGTGCCAGCAGTTTAGGGTTAGGTACGCAGTATTTT.

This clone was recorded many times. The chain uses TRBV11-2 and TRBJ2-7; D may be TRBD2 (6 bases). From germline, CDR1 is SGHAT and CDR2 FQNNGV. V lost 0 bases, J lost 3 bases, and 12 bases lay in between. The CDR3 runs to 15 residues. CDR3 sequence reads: CASSLDQAGRYEQYF. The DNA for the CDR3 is TGTGCCAGCAGCTTAGACCAGGCGGGGCGCTACGAGCAGTACTTC.

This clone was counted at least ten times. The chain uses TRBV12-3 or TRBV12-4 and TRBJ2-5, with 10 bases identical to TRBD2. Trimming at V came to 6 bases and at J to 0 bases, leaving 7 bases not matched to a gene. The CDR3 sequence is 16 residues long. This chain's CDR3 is CASSLMTSGYQETQYF. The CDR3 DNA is TGTGCCAGCAGCCTCATGACTAGCGGGTACCAAGAGACCCAGTACTTC.

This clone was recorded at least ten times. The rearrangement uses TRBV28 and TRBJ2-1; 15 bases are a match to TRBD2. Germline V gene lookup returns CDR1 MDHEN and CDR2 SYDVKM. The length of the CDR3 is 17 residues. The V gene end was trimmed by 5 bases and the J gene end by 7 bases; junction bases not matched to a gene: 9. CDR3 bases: TGTGCCAGCAGTCCCGGACTAGCGGGAGGGATGAATAATGAGCAGTTCTTC. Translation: CASSPGLAGGMNNEQFF. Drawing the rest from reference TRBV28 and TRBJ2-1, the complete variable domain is DVKVTQSSRYLVKRTGEKVFLECVQDMDHENMFWYRQDPGLGLRLIYFSYDVKMKEKGDIPEGYSVSREKKERFSLILESASTNQTSMYLCASSPGLAGGMNNEQFFGPGTRLTVL.

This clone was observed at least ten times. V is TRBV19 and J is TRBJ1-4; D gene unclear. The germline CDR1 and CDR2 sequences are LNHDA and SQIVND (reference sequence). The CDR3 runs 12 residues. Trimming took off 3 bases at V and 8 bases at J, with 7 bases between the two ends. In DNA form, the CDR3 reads TGTGCCAGTAGTATTTTCGGGGAAAAACTGTTTTTT. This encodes CASSIFGEKLFF.

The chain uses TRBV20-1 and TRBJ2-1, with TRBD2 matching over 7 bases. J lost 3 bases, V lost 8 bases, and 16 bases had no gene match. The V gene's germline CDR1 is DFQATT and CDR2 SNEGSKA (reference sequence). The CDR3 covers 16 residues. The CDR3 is CSPVSVLAYNYNEQFF. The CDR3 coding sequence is TGCAGTCCTGTATCGGTACTAGCGTATAACTACAATGAGCAGTTCTTC.

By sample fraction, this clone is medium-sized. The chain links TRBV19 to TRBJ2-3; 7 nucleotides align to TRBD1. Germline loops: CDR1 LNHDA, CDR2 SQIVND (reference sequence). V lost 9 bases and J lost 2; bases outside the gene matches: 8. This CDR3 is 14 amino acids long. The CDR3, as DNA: TGTGCCAGCCGATGGGACAGTCTCACAGATACGCAGTATTTT. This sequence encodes CASRWDSLTDTQYF.